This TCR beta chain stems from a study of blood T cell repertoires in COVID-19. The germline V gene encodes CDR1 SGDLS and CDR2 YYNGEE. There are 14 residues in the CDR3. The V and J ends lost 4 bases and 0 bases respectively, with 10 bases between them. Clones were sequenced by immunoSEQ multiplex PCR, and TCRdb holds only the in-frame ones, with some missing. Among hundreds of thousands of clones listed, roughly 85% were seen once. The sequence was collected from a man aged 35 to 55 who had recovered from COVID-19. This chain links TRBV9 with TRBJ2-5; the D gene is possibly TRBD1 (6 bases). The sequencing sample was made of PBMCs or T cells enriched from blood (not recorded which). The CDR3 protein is CASSSGTNQETQYF. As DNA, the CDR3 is TGTGCCAGCAGCTCCGGGACAAACCAAGAGACCCAGTACTTC.